This T cell receptor beta chain stems from a study of blood T cell repertoires in COVID-19. Study-wide context: The United States, Italy and Spain were the sources of the acute and convalescent COVID-19 samples. The analysed material was cDNA or gDNA that came from T cells, B-cell-depleted T cells, or PBMCs.

The authors' processing: For nucleated cells, counts were estimated from reference gene primer amplification. The method was immunoSEQ multiplex PCR; TCRdb's version includes in-frame clones alone and lacks a portion of them. The V and J calls and clone size were taken over from that table, and D and trimming were inferred from the DNA. The sample shows approximately 120,000 clones, around 74% of them seen only once. The germline CDR1 and CDR2 sequences are SGHDT and YYEEEE. V was shortened by 6 bases and J by 4 bases, with 16 bases between the two germline ends. CDR3 size: 14 residues. This clone was recorded once. Seattle enrolled patients during active infection and tracked them longitudinally.

The sequencing input was peripheral blood. This rearrangement joins TRBV5-6 to TRBJ1-2, with D unclear. The receptor was isolated from an elderly man with COVID-19, enrolled during active disease. The CDR3 DNA is TGTGCCAGCAAAACCATCGAGGCTGTCTATGGCTACACCTTC. Its protein is CASKTIEAVYGYTF.